A selection of T cell receptor beta chains follows, all from one sample in a study of lymphopenia after photon versus proton radiotherapy. Method: immunoSEQ multiplex PCR; TCRdb's copy keeps in-frame clones and lacks some. This sample yields 37,000 or so clones, of which approximately 86% are seen a single time; 10% belongs to the top ten. The source material was peripheral blood, sampled from a patient treated with proton-based radiotherapy. These receptors came from a woman aged 65 to 85 with pancreatic cancer. Some clones in this sample may be carry-over from other donors' samples. CDR3s include the opening cysteine and the closing phenylalanine or tryptophan. A D gene is named only where the DNA matches it firmly. Clone size is stated in some rows and not others, as once, few, many or a class when expanded.

V gene,J gene,D gene,clone size,CDR3 DNA,CDR3 protein
TRBV4-1,TRBJ2-1,TRBD1,.,TGCGCCAGCAGCTACGCGACAGGGACCCTTGACAATGAGCAGTTCTTC,CASSYATGTLDNEQFF
TRBV6-6,TRBJ1-5,.,.,TGTGCCAGCAGTCCCAGAAGGAGTCAGCCCCAGCATTTT,CASSPRRSQPQHF
TRBV5-8,TRBJ2-7,.,.,TGTGCCAGCAGCTTGAATAGATACGAGCAGTACTTC,CASSLNRYEQYF
TRBV7-7,TRBJ2-2,.,.,TGTGCTAGCAGCTTCGGGGACACCGGGGAGCTGTTTTTT,CASSFGDTGELFF
TRBV18,TRBJ2-1,.,.,TGTGCCAGCTCACCGAACCCGGGGAATGAGCAGTTCTTC,CASSPNPGNEQFF
TRBV19,TRBJ2-7,TRBD1,.,TGTGCCAGTAGTAGGGACAGAGAGCCGGGATACGAGCAGTACTTC,CASSRDREPGYEQYF
TRBV28,TRBJ1-1,.,few,TGTGCCAGCAGTTTGCGGCAGCATACGAACACTGAAGCTTTCTTT,CASSLRQHTNTEAFF
TRBV5-1,TRBJ2-3,.,.,TGCGCCAGCAGCTTACCTACATATGGCACAGATACGCAGTATTTT,CASSLPTYGTDTQYF
TRBV19,TRBJ2-7,.,.,TGTGCCAGTAGTACGGGACTCGGGTCCTACGAGCAGTACTTC,CASSTGLGSYEQYF
TRBV30,TRBJ2-7,.,.,TGTGCCTGGATAGACAGGAGCTCCTACGAGCAGTACTTC,CAWIDRSSYEQYF
TRBV7-9,TRBJ1-2,.,.,TGTGCCAGCAGCTTAGCAGGGGCAAACTATGGCTACACCTTC,CASSLAGANYGYTF
TRBV29-1,TRBJ2-5,TRBD2,.,TGCAGCGTTGAGAATAGCGGGAGTTCTGAGACCCAGTACTTC,CSVENSGSSETQYF
TRBV7-3,TRBJ2-2,TRBD2,.,TGTGCCAGCAGCTCGGGACTAACCAACACCGGGGAGCTGTTTTTT,CASSSGLTNTGELFF
TRBV30,TRBJ1-2,.,.,TGTGCCTGGAGAGACACAGGAGTCCCCACTATTTATGGCTACACCTTC,CAWRDTGVPTIYGYTF
TRBV27,TRBJ2-1,TRBD2,.,TGTGCCAGCAGTACCTTGTGGGGCGGGAGGGCCTCGGATGAGCAGTTCTTC,CASSTLWGGRASDEQFF
TRBV10-3,TRBJ2-7,.,.,TGTGCCATCAGTGCCTCCGGGACATTCTACGAGCAGTACTTC,CAISASGTFYEQYF
TRBV6-5,TRBJ1-2,TRBD1,once,TGTGCCAGCAGTTACGCGGGACAGAACTATGGCTACACCTTC,CASSYAGQNYGYTF
TRBV5-6,TRBJ2-3,TRBD2,few,TGTGCCAGCAGCCCTCCTAGCGGACCCTCCACAGATACGCAGTATTTT,CASSPPSGPSTDTQYF
TRBV11-2,TRBJ1-2,.,.,TGTGCCAGCAGCCCAGGGACACTTAACTATGGCTACACCTTC,CASSPGTLNYGYTF
TRBV23-1,TRBJ2-5,.,.,TGCGCCAGCAGTCAATCTCTAGCGAAAGAGACCCAGTACTTC,CASSQSLAKETQYF
TRBV7-3,TRBJ1-3,.,.,TGTGCCAGCAGCTCAAGTCGCTCTGGAAACACCATATATTTT,CASSSSRSGNTIYF
TRBV9,TRBJ2-7,TRBD2,.,TGTGCCAGCAGCGTCGGGACTAGCGGCCACGAGCAGTACTTC,CASSVGTSGHEQYF
TRBV11-2,TRBJ2-5,TRBD1,.,TGTGCCAGCAGCTTCGGACAGGGCCCCCAAGAGACCCAGTACTTC,CASSFGQGPQETQYF
TRBV19,TRBJ2-7,TRBD1,.,TGTGCCAGTAGTCCGCGCCTCACAGGGGACGAGCAGTACTTC,CASSPRLTGDEQYF
TRBV30,TRBJ1-1,.,.,TGTGCCTGGGAGGGCCCCGACAGCAAAGCTTTCTTT,CAWEGPDSKAFF
TRBV6-5,TRBJ1-1,.,.,TGTGCCAGCAGTTACTCGGGGACATCCCCTGAAGCTTTCTTT,CASSYSGTSPEAFF
TRBV6-1,TRBJ2-7,TRBD2,once,TGTGCCAGCACCGTGACTAGCGCTACCTACGAGCAGTACTTC,CASTVTSATYEQYF
TRBV7-2,TRBJ2-1,.,.,TGTGCCAGCAGCACAACTAGCTCGGGCGAGCAGTTCTTC,CASSTTSSGEQFF
TRBV9,TRBJ2-7,TRBD1,.,TGTGCCAGCAGCGTAGCAGGGGGCGGGTACGAGCAGTACTTC,CASSVAGGGYEQYF
TRBV19,TRBJ1-1,TRBD1,.,TGTGCCAGTAGTATTAACAGGGGTGGAACTGAAGCTTTCTTT,CASSINRGGTEAFF
TRBV27,TRBJ2-1,.,.,TGTGCCAGCAGTTTAGGAAGAAGGATTAACAATGAGCAGTTCTTC,CASSLGRRINNEQFF
TRBV4-2,TRBJ2-7,TRBD1,.,TGTGCCAGCAGCGAACCGGACAGGGAGCTCTACGAGCAGTACTTC,CASSEPDRELYEQYF
TRBV5-4,TRBJ1-4,.,.,TGTGCCAGCAGTAGAAAGGGCGGAGCAACTAATGAAAAACTGTTTTTT,CASSRKGGATNEKLFF
TRBV6-1,TRBJ1-1,.,.,TGTGCCAGCAGTGAAGCATGGCGGATGAACACTGAAGCTTTCTTT,CASSEAWRMNTEAFF
TRBV18,TRBJ1-1,.,.,TGTGCCAGCTCACCCCCCGGGACTCTGAACACTGAAGCTTTCTTT,CASSPPGTLNTEAFF
TRBV5-1,TRBJ2-7,.,.,TGCGCCAGCAGCTTGGTCGGGGGCGCGGCCCACTACGAGCAGTACTTC,CASSLVGGAAHYEQYF
TRBV7-2,TRBJ1-1,TRBD1,.,TGTGCCAGCAGCTTACTACAGGGGGCGCGGAACACTGAAGCTTTCTTT,CASSLLQGARNTEAFF
TRBV7-8,TRBJ1-4,TRBD1,.,TGTGCCAGCAGCGGGACAGGGCGGGGTGAAAAACTGTTTTTT,CASSGTGRGEKLFF
TRBV19,TRBJ1-2,.,.,TGTGCCAGTAGTTCTGGGACATATTTTAACTATGGCTACACCTTC,CASSSGTYFNYGYTF
TRBV28,TRBJ2-7,.,.,TGTGCCAGCAGTAATACAGGGTACGAGCAGTACTTC,CASSNTGYEQYF
TRBV19,TRBJ1-6,.,once,TGTGCCAGTGAAAGCGGCTCCGGCTATAATTCACCCCTCCACTTT,CASESGSGYNSPLHF
TRBV19,TRBJ2-2,TRBD1,few,TGTGCCAGTAGAGGGCCCCATTGGGGACAGATAAACACCGGGGAGCTGTTTTTT,CASRGPHWGQINTGELFF
TRBV2,TRBJ2-2,.,.,TGTGCCAGCAGGCCGGGGGTCGGGGAGCTGTTTTTT,CASRPGVGELFF
TRBV10-3,TRBJ1-1,.,once,TGTGCCATCAGTGAGTCGATAACCTGGGGCATGAACACTGAAGCTTTCTTT,CAISESITWGMNTEAFF
TRBV10-3,TRBJ1-1,TRBD1,once,TGTGCCATCAGGGCCGGGACAGGGAAGGGAGACACTGAAGCTTTCTTT,CAIRAGTGKGDTEAFF
TRBV7-2,TRBJ2-5,.,.,TGTGCCAGCAGCTTAGATCACTCCCAAGAGACCCAGTACTTC,CASSLDHSQETQYF
TRBV6-1,TRBJ2-3,.,.,TGTGCCAGCAGTGAGCAGGCAGGGTCCACAGATACGCAGTATTTT,CASSEQAGSTDTQYF
TRBV5-1,TRBJ2-1,TRBD2,.,TGCGCCAGCAGCCTAGGGCGTCTAGCGGGGAAAAGCTACAATGAGCAGTTCTTC,CASSLGRLAGKSYNEQFF
TRBV5-1,TRBJ1-6,.,.,TGCGCCAGCAGCTTGGGGACGGTCGCGAATTCACCCCTCCACTTT,CASSLGTVANSPLHF
TRBV21-1,TRBJ2-7,.,few,TGTGCCAGCAGCAAGCTGGACAGGGTAGGGCAGGAGCAGTACTTC,CASSKLDRVGQEQYF
TRBV29-1,TRBJ1-2,.,.,TGCAGCGTTGAAAGGGGGGGGCTGAACTATGGCTACACCTTC,CSVERGGLNYGYTF
TRBV5-1,TRBJ1-1,.,.,TGCGCCAGCAGCTTTGGGGGGCCTAACACTGAAGCTTTCTTT,CASSFGGPNTEAFF
TRBV5-1,TRBJ2-1,TRBD2,.,TGCGCCAGCAGGCAGACTAGCGGGAGTTTGGATGAGCAGTTCTTC,CASRQTSGSLDEQFF
TRBV7-2,TRBJ1-2,.,.,TGTGCCAGCAGCTTTACGACGGATTCAGAAGCTAACTATGGCTACACCTTC,CASSFTTDSEANYGYTF
TRBV9,TRBJ2-7,.,few,TGTGCCAGCAGCGTACCGGTACCCATCTACGAGCAGTACTTC,CASSVPVPIYEQYF
TRBV15,TRBJ2-2,TRBD2,.,TGTGCCACCAGCAGAAACCCTAGCGGGAGTAAATTGAACACCGGGGAGCTGTTTTTT,CATSRNPSGSKLNTGELFF
TRBV20-1,TRBJ2-3,.,.,TGCAGTGCTAGGGTAGATACGCAGTATTTT,CSARVDTQYF